This passage covers 16 T cell receptor beta chains from one sample sequenced in a study of shared clonotypes between healthy human individuals. Clones were sequenced by immunoSEQ multiplex PCR, and TCRdb holds only the in-frame ones, with some missing. The sample holds just over 2,000,000 clones, about 95% seen once. As defined, naive CD8 cells were CD45RO-negative and positively selected for CCR7, with terminally differentiated effector memory CD45RA+ cells excluded. The sample was naive CD8+ T cells sorted from blood. The receptors come from a man younger than 35 in good health.

V gene TRBV28 combines with J gene TRBJ2-2, with a weak D call TRBD1 (6 bases). V was trimmed by 4 bases and J by 5 bases, leaving 14 bases between them. From germline, CDR1 is MDHEN and CDR2 SYDVKM. The CDR3 has 15 residues. CDR3 region: CASSWETGLTGELFF. For the CDR3, the DNA is TGTGCCAGCAGTTGGGAGACAGGTTTAACCGGGGAGCTGTTTTTT.

CDR3 protein: CASSQGQGGELFF. CDR3 bases: TGTGCCAGCAGCCAGGGGCAAGGCGGGGAGCTGTTTTTT. J is TRBJ2-2 and V is TRBV7-2, with D possibly being TRBD1 (6 bases). Trimming took 5 bases from V and 7 from J, leaving 11 bases between them. From germline, CDR1 is SGHTA and CDR2 FQGNSA. The CDR3 runs to 13 residues.

As for this clone: Germline and junction disagree at one end, which may indicate a read error. V usage is TRBV7-9 and J usage is TRBJ2-7; possible D gene TRBD1, 6 bases. The CDR3 contains 14 residues. Germline assignment: CDR1 SEHNR and CDR2 FQNEAQ (reference sequence). CDR3 nucleotide sequence: TGTGCCAGCAGCTCCTCGACAGGCTCCAACGAGCAGTACTTC. This translates into CASSSSTGSNEQYF.

The chain couples TRBV30 to TRBJ1-2; a weak D match, TRBD1 (6 bases). The CDR3 is 12 amino acids. Germline V gene data show CDR1 as GTSNPN and CDR2 as SVGIG (reference sequence). The V end was cut by 5 bases, the J end by 4 bases, with 11 bases between. The CDR3 is CAWARGTYGYTF. In nucleotides, the CDR3 is TGTGCCTGGGCCAGGGGCACCTATGGCTACACCTTC. The full variable domain, its missing parts supplied by reference TRBV30 and TRBJ1-2, is SQTIHQWPATLVQPVGSPLSLECTVEGTSNPNLYWYRQAAGRGLQLLFYSVGIGQISSEVPQNLSASRPQDRQFILSSKKLLLSDSGFYLCAWARGTYGYTFGSGTRLTVV.

V and J are TRBV7-9 and TRBJ2-5; no definite D call. V dropped 0 bases and J dropped 5 bases, with 13 bases sitting between them. The CDR3 covers 15 residues. Germline V gives CDR1 SEHNR, CDR2 FQNEAQ (reference sequence). The CDR3 coding sequence is TGTGCCAGCAGCTTAGCTGGCAGCTCCAGGGAGACCCAGTACTTC. This encodes CASSLAGSSRETQYF.

V gene TRBV7-9 combines with J gene TRBJ2-7, with TRBD1 identical over 9 bases. The J segment lost 3 bases and the V segment lost 5 bases, leaving 5 bases of the junction unmatched. Germline lookup yields CDR1 SEHNR and CDR2 FQNEAQ (reference sequence). CDR3 length: 14 amino acids. CDR3 sequence (DNA): TGTGCCAGCAGCCCCTGGACAGGGGACTACGAGCAGTACTTC. It codes for CASSPWTGDYEQYF.

Of note for this clone: Germline and junction disagree at one end, which may indicate a read error. The sample contains more than one DNA sequence encoding this CDR3. The chain recombines TRBV7-9 with TRBJ1-5; D perhaps matches TRBD1 (5 bases). This CDR3 contains 15 residues. Germline V gives CDR1 SEHNR, CDR2 FQNEAQ (reference sequence). CDR3 residues: CASSLAGGINQPQHF. For the CDR3, the DNA is TGTGCCAGTAGCTTAGCTGGGGGGATCAATCAGCCCCAGCATTTT. The entire variable domain, with the rest obtained from reference TRBV7-9 and TRBJ1-5, is as follows: DTGVSQNPRHKITKRGQNVTFRCDPISEHNRLYWYRQTLGQGPEFLTYFQNEAQLEKSRLLSDRFSAERPKGSFSTLEIQRTEQGDSAMYLCASSLAGGINQPQHFGDGTRLSIL.

V usage is TRBV7-9 and J usage is TRBJ2-7; 12 bases are a match to TRBD2. V shed 4 bases, J shed 5 bases, and the junction held 9 bases outside the gene matches. The germline V gene encodes CDR1 SEHNR and CDR2 FQNEAQ (reference sequence). This CDR3 contains 16 residues. In DNA form, the CDR3 reads TGTGCCAGCAGCTCTGGACTAGCGGGAAGCACCCACGAGCAGTACTTC. This sequence encodes CASSSGLAGSTHEQYF.

This clone was recorded only once. The V call is TRBV4-3, the J call TRBJ1-4; D is perhaps TRBD1 (6 bases). Germline loops: CDR1 LGHNA, CDR2 YSLEER. The CDR3 is 14 residues long. V lost 4 bases and J 5 bases, leaving 11 bases between the germline ends. Written as DNA, the CDR3 is TGCGCCAGCAGCCCAGGGGTTTTGAATGAAAAACTGTTTTTT. Protein: CASSPGVLNEKLFF.

This clone was detected only once. The chain has TRBV6-6 and TRBJ2-5; TRBD2 might be the D (5 bases). Trimming pared 5 bases from V and 2 bases from J, leaving 12 bases between. From germline, CDR1 is MNHNY and CDR2 SVGAGI (reference sequence). This CDR3 is 14 amino acids long. Here the CDR3 DNA reads TGTGCCAGCAGTCCCGTCGGGATTCAAGAGACCCAGTACTTC. Its protein product is CASSPVGIQETQYF.

The chain is built from TRBV6-6 and TRBJ2-7; no definite D call. This CDR3 region has 12 residues. The V end lost 5 bases, the J end lost 5 bases, and 10 bases lay between the germline ends. CDR1 MNHNY and CDR2 SVGAGI come from the germline V gene (reference sequence). The CDR3 reads CASSGVSDEQYF. CDR3 coding DNA: TGTGCCAGCAGTGGGGTGAGCGACGAGCAGTACTTC.

This chain connects TRBV7-8 to TRBJ1-4; the D is unclear. CDR3 size: 14 residues. V was pared by 5 bases and J by 4 bases, with 11 bases between. The germline CDR1 and CDR2 sequences are SGHVS and FQNEAQ. CDR3 bases: TGTGCCAGCAGCCTTGCGGACGGTAATGAAAAACTGTTTTTT. This encodes CASSLADGNEKLFF.

This rearrangement joins TRBV5-6 to TRBJ2-7, with D unresolved. The length of the CDR3 is 14 residues. Germline V gives CDR1 SGHDT, CDR2 YYEEEE. The V and J ends lost 2 bases and 6 bases respectively, with 15 bases between them. The CDR3 DNA reads TGTGCCAGCAGCTTTTCACTTGTTCCGATCGAGCAGTACTTC. It yields the protein CASSFSLVPIEQYF.

A remark on this clone: At the DNA level, this CDR3 is encoded by other sequences in the same sample as well. V usage is TRBV30 and J usage is TRBJ1-1, with a possible D match to TRBD1 (6 bases). The CDR3 spans 15 residues. Trimming stripped 3 bases from V and 0 bases from J, with 14 bases between. CDR1 and CDR2 (germline): GTSNPN, SVGIG (reference sequence). The CDR3 reads CAWRDSGQMNTEAFF. The CDR3 DNA reads as TGTGCCTGGAGAGATTCGGGACAAATGAACACTGAAGCTTTCTTT.

This chain uses TRBV5-6 with TRBJ1-5; no clear D gene. Looked up from germline, CDR1 is SGHDT and CDR2 is YYEEEE. The CDR3 has 14 amino acids. The V end lost 4 bases, the J end lost 2 bases, and 10 bases lay between the germline ends. CDR3 in amino acids: CASSVGRGNQPQHF. Here the CDR3 DNA reads TGTGCCAGCAGCGTGGGGAGGGGCAATCAGCCCCAGCATTTT.

This CDR3 reads CASSPVGLALTYEQYF. CDR3 bases: TGTGCCAGCAGCCCGGTGGGGCTAGCGCTTACCTACGAGCAGTACTTC. This chain uses TRBV7-2 with TRBJ2-7; a weak D match, TRBD2 (6 bases). CDR1 is SGHTA and CDR2 is FQGNSA in the germline V gene. The CDR3 is 16 amino acids. Trimming stripped 5 bases from V and 2 bases from J, with 19 bases between.